These 16 T cell receptor beta chains were all obtained from the same sample, sequenced in a study of blood T cell repertoires in COVID-19. Assay used: immunoSEQ multiplex PCR; TCRdb lists only in-frame clones, some missing. Altogether approximately 130,000 clones are present, roughly 79% being singletons, with the ten largest covering about 18%. The sequenced material came from peripheral blood. All receptors derive from a man at least 80 years old with acute or convalescent COVID-19.

The chain is built from TRBV7-9 and TRBJ2-1; maybe TRBD2 (6 bases). The V gene lost 5 bases and the J gene lost 0 bases, with 8 bases spanning the gap. Germline values: CDR1 SEHNR, CDR2 FQNEAQ (reference sequence). This CDR3 spans 14 amino acids. The DNA for the CDR3 is TGTGCCAGCAGCACTAGCACCTCCTACAATGAGCAGTTCTTC. This codes for CASSTSTSYNEQFF.

The chain links TRBV5-4 to TRBJ2-5, with unresolved D. Between the trimmed V and J ends, which lost 1 base and 0 bases, there was a span of 4 bases. Germline CDR1 and CDR2: SGHNT and YYREEE (reference sequence). This CDR3 comprises 13 residues. As DNA, the CDR3 is TGTGCCAGCAGCTTGTCCAACCAAGAGACCCAGTACTTC. As protein: CASSLSNQETQYF.

The chain combines TRBV14 with TRBJ2-1; TRBD2 aligns across 10 bases. The V gene's germline CDR1 is SGHDN and CDR2 FVKESK. V was pared by 6 bases and J by 5 bases, with 10 bases of the junction left unmatched. CDR3 length equals 16 residues. In DNA form, the CDR3 reads TGTGCCAGCAGTCCTTTCCTAGCGGGGGCCCACAATGAGCAGTTCTTC. It codes for CASSPFLAGAHNEQFF.

V is TRBV5-6 and J is TRBJ2-7; D perhaps matches TRBD2 (6 bases). The CDR3 has 14 amino acids. Germline assignment: CDR1 SGHDT and CDR2 YYEEEE. The germline V and J ends were trimmed by 4 bases and 2 bases, with 13 bases remaining between them. In DNA form, the CDR3 reads TGTGCCAGCAGCCCCGGCGGAGGGGCCTACGAGCAGTACTTC. Encoded protein: CASSPGGGAYEQYF.

This rearrangement joins TRBV3-1 (or the pseudogene TRBV3-2) to TRBJ1-1; the D gene is possibly TRBD1 (5 bases). V lost 3 bases to trimming and J lost 6 bases, with 8 bases between them. This CDR3 region has 12 residues. In germline, CDR1 is LGHDT, CDR2 YNNKEL (reference sequence). CDR3 coding DNA: TGTGCCAGCAGCCAGGGCAGGGCTGAAGCTTTCTTT. It encodes CASSQGRAEAFF.

This clone has just one count. The chain recombines TRBV2 with TRBJ2-2; 7 positions match TRBD1. With 7 bases clipped from V and 4 bases from J, the junction kept 9 bases outside the gene matches. Germline CDR1 and CDR2: SNHLY and FYNNEI. The CDR3 runs to 15 residues. The CDR3 region has the DNA TGTGCCAGCACGCCCCAACAGGGGAGCACCGGGGAGCTGTTTTTT. Translation gives CASTPQQGSTGELFF.

The chain couples TRBV19 to TRBJ1-2; perhaps TRBD1 as D (6 bases). Germline CDR1 and CDR2: LNHDA and SQIVND (reference sequence). V gave up 7 bases and J gave up 1 base, with 16 bases separating them. The CDR3 runs 15 residues. The DNA of the CDR3 is TGTGCCAGTAAACCGCAGGGGAGTCTTAACTATGGCTACACCTTC. Translating it yields CASKPQGSLNYGYTF.

The rearrangement joins TRBV7-3 to TRBJ1-1; TRBD1 aligns across 7 bases. The CDR3 spans 13 residues. V gave up 4 bases and J gave up 6 bases; unmatched junction bases: 5. Germline loops: CDR1 SGHTA, CDR2 FQGTGA. CDR3 DNA: TGTGCCAGCAGCTCAACAGGGGAATCTGAAGCTTTCTTT. Its protein product is CASSSTGESEAFF.

The genes are TRBV2 and TRBJ1-2; the D is unclear. CDR3 size: 12 residues. V was shortened by 5 bases and J by 8 bases, with 12 bases between the two germline ends. Looked up from germline, CDR1 is SNHLY and CDR2 is FYNNEI. In nucleotides, the CDR3 is TGTGCCAGCAGTCCCGAGCGTGGGGGCTACACCTTC. Translating gives CASSPERGGYTF.

The chain joins TRBV29-1 to TRBJ1-2, with TRBD1 matching over 11 bases. CDR3 length: 17 residues. Germline-derived CDR1 and CDR2 are SQVTM and ANQGSEA. Trimming at V came to 6 bases and at J to 0 bases, leaving 12 bases not matched to a gene. This CDR3 is CSVDLAGTGGANYGYTF. The CDR3, as DNA: TGCAGCGTGGATCTTGCCGGGACAGGGGGGGCTAACTATGGCTACACCTTC.

A few counts support this clone. The chain links TRBV14 to TRBJ1-1; TRBD1 is a possible D gene (6 bases). The CDR3 sequence is 16 residues long. From germline, CDR1 is SGHDN and CDR2 FVKESK. V gave up 5 bases and J gave up 1 base, with 17 bases separating them. In nucleotides, the CDR3 is TGTGCCAGCAGCTACCAACCGGGACAATCGAACACTGAAGCTTTCTTT. Its protein product is CASSYQPGQSNTEAFF.

J is TRBJ2-5 and V is TRBV6-2 or TRBV6-3; a weak D match, TRBD2 (7 bases). The germline gives CDR1 MNHEY, CDR2 SVGEGT. Trimming took off 2 bases at V and 6 bases at J, with 19 bases between the two ends. This CDR3 comprises 16 residues. CDR3 bases: TGTGCCAGCAGTTACCCCCACGGCGGGGGCGGAAAGACCCAGTACTTC. Protein sequence: CASSYPHGGGGKTQYF.

This chain connects TRBV24-1 to TRBJ2-2, with 8 bases aligning to TRBD2. J was trimmed by 6 bases and V by 6 bases; bases with no gene match: 2. The length of the CDR3 is 13 residues. Germline-derived CDR1 and CDR2 are KGHDR and SFDVKD. The DNA for the CDR3 is TGTGCCACCAGTCGGCGGGGGGCCGGGGAGCTGTTTTTT. It is translated as CATSRRGAGELFF.

The V call is TRBV16, the J call TRBJ2-5; 7 bases map to TRBD2. This CDR3 region has 16 residues. In germline, CDR1 is KGHSY, CDR2 FQNENV. After removal of 2 bases from V and 5 bases from J, the junction contained 11 bases not matched to a gene. The CDR3 here is CASSQGAGEFSETQYF. The CDR3 nucleotides are TGTGCCAGCAGCCAAGGGGCGGGAGAGTTCTCGGAGACCCAGTACTTC.

V and J are TRBV9 and TRBJ2-2; TRBD1 matches 7 bases. The germline V gene encodes CDR1 SGDLS and CDR2 YYNGEE. V dropped 4 bases and J dropped 4; count of bases not matched to a gene: 7. There are 15 residues in the CDR3. The DNA of the CDR3 is TGTGCCAGCAGCCAAGGACAGGTTAGCACCGGGGAGCTGTTTTTT. Translation: CASSQGQVSTGELFF.

This clone was found once. The CDR3 DNA reads as TGTGCCAGCAGTGACAAAACAGGTCCCCTTTCGAACACCGGGGAGCTGTTTTTT. Translating it yields CASSDKTGPLSNTGELFF. This chain links TRBV6-1 with TRBJ2-2; tentative D call: TRBD1 (5 bases). The CDR3 loop spans 18 amino acids. The ends were cut back, 3 bases at V and 0 bases at J, with 17 bases in the middle. The germline CDR1 and CDR2 sequences are MNHNS and SASEGT.